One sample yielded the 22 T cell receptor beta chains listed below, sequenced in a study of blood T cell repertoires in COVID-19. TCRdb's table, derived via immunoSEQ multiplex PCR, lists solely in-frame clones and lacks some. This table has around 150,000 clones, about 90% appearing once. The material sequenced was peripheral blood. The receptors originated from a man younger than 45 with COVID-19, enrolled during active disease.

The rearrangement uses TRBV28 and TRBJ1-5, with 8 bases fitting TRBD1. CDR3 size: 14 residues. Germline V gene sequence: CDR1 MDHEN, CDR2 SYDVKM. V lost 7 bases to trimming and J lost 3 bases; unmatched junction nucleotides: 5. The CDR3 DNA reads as TGTGCCAGCATTGAGACAGGGGTCAATCAGCCCCAGCATTTT. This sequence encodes CASIETGVNQPQHF. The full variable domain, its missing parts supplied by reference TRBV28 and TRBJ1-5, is DVKVTQSSRYLVKRTGEKVFLECVQDMDHENMFWYRQDPGLGLRLIYFSYDVKMKEKGDIPEGYSVSREKKERFSLILESASTNQTSMYLCASIETGVNQPQHFGDGTRLSIL.

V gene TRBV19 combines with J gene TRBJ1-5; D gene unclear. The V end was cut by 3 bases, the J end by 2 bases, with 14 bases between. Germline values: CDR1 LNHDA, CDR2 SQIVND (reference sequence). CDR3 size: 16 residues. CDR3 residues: CASSMGGISGNQPQHF. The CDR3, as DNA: TGTGCCAGTAGTATGGGAGGGATCAGCGGCAATCAGCCCCAGCATTTT.

CDR3 sequence: CSVGQGTGGYTF. CDR3 nucleotide sequence: TGCAGCGTGGGACAGGGGACTGGTGGCTACACCTTC. This chain links TRBV29-1 with TRBJ1-2; the match to TRBD1 covers 10 bases. V trimming: 6 bases; J trimming: 7 bases; junction bases outside the gene matches: 5. Looked up from germline, CDR1 is SQVTM and CDR2 is ANQGSEA. The CDR3 extends over 12 amino acids.

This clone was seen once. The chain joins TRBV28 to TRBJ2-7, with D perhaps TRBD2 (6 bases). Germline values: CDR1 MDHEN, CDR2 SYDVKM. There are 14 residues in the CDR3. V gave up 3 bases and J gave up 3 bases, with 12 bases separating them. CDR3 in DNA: TGTGCCAGCAGTTTCGACGGGAGTCGCTACGAGCAGTACTTC. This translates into CASSFDGSRYEQYF.

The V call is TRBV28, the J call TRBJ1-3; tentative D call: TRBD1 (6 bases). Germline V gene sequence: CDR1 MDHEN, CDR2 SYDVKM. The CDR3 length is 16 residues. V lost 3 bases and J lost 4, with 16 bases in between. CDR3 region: CASSLDSLTEGNTIYF. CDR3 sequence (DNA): TGTGCCAGCAGTTTGGACAGCCTAACGGAGGGAAACACCATATATTTT.

The DNA for the CDR3 is TGTGCCAGTACTGAACAGGGGCTGCGCGAGCAGTACTTC. Its translation is CASTEQGLREQYF. V is TRBV19 and J is TRBJ2-7, with 7 bases identical to TRBD1. This CDR3 is built from 13 residues. With 7 bases clipped from V and 6 bases from J, the junction kept 9 bases outside the gene matches. Germline V gives CDR1 LNHDA, CDR2 SQIVND (reference sequence).

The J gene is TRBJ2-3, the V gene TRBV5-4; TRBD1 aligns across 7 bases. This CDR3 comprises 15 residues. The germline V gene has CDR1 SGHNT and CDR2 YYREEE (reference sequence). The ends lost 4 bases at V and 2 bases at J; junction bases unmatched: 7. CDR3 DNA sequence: TGTGCCAGCAGCCTCCTTACAGGGGCCACAGATACGCAGTATTTT. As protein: CASSLLTGATDTQYF.

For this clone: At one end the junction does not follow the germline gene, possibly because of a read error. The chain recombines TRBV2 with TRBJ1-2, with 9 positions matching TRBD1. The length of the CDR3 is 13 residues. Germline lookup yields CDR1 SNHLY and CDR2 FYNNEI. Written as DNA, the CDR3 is TGTGTCAGCAGTGAACAGGGGGCTGGTGGCTACACCTTC. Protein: CVSSEQGAGGYTF.

The CDR3 coding sequence is TGCGCCAGCAGCCAAGATAGAAGGGGGAGAGAAAAACTGTTTTTT. It is translated as CASSQDRRGREKLFF. The V call is TRBV4-1, the J call TRBJ1-4; perhaps TRBD1 as D (6 bases). The CDR3 totals 15 residues. V gave up 0 bases and J gave up 8 bases, with 13 bases separating them. In germline, CDR1 is MGHRA, CDR2 YSYEKL.

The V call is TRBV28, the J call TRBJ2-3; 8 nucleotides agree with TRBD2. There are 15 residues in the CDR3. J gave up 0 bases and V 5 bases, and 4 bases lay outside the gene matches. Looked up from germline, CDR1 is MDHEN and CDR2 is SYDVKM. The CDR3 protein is CASSLREGSTDTQYF. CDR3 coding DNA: TGTGCCAGCAGTCTCCGGGAGGGTAGCACAGATACGCAGTATTTT.

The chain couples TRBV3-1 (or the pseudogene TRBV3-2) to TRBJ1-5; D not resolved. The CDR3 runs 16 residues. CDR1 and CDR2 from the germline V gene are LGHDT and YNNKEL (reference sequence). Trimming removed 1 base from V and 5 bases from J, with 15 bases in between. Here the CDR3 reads CASSQVDKMWDQPQHF. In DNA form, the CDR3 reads TGTGCCAGCAGCCAAGTTGACAAGATGTGGGATCAGCCCCAGCATTTT.

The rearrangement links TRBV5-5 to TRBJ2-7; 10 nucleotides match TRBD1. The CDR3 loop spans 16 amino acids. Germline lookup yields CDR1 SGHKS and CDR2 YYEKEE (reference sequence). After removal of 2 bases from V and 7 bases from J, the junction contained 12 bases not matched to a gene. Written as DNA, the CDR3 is TGTGCCAGCAGCTTTCCTATGGGACAGGGGAGGTGGGAGCAGTACTTC. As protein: CASSFPMGQGRWEQYF.

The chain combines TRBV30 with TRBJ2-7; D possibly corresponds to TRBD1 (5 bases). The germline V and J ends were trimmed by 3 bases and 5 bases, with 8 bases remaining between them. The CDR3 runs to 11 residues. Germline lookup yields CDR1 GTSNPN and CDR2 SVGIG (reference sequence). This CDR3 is CAWSIRDEQYF. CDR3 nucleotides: TGTGCCTGGAGCATCAGGGACGAGCAGTACTTC.

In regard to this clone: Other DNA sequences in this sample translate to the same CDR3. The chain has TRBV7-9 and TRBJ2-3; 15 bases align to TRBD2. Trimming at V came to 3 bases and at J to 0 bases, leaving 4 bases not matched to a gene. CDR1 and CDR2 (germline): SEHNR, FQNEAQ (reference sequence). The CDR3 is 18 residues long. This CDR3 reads CASSLGLAGGSSTDTQYF. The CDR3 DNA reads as TGTGCCAGCAGCTTGGGACTAGCGGGAGGATCTAGCACAGATACGCAGTATTTT.

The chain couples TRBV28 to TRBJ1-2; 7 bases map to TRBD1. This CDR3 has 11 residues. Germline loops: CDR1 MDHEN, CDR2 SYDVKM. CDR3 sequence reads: CQGGDIYGYTF. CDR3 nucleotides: TGTCAGGGGGGCGATATCTATGGCTACACCTTC.

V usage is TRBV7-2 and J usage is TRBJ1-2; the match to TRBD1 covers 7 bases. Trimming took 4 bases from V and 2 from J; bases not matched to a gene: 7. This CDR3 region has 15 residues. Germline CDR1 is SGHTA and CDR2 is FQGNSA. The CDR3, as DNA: TGTGCCAGCAGCTCCCGGGGACAGAACAACTATGGCTACACCTTC. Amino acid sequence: CASSSRGQNNYGYTF.

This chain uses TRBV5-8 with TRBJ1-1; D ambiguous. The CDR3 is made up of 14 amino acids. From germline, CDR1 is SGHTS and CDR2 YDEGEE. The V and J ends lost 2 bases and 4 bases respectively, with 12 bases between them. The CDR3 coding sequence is TGTGCCAGCAGCTTAGCCCCTGGCGGCACTGAAGCTTTCTTT. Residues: CASSLAPGGTEAFF.

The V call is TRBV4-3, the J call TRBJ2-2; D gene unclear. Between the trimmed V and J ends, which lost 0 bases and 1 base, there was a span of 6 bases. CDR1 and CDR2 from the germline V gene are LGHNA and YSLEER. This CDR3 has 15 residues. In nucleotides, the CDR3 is TGCGCCAGCAGCCAAGACTACCTGAACACCGGGGAGCTGTTTTTT. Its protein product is CASSQDYLNTGELFF.

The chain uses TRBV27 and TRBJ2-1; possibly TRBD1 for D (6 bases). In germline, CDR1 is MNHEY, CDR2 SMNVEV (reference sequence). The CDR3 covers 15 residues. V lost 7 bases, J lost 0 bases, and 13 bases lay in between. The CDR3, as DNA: TGTGCCAGCATGGATACAGGGAGCTCCTACAATGAGCAGTTCTTC. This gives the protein CASMDTGSSYNEQFF.

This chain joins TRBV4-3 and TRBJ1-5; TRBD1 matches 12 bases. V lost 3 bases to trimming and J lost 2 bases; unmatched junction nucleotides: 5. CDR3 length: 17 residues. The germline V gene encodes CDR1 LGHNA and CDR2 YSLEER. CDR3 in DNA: TGCGCCAGCAGCCACCTCTGGGACAGGGGGCGCAATCAGCCCCAGCATTTT. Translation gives CASSHLWDRGRNQPQHF.

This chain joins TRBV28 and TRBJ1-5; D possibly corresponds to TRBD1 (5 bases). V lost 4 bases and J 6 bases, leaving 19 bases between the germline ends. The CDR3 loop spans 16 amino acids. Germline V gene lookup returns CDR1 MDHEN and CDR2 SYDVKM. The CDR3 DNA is TGTGCCAGCAGTTCCGCAGGGAACACTGAAGGTCAGCCCCAGCATTTT. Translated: CASSSAGNTEGQPQHF.

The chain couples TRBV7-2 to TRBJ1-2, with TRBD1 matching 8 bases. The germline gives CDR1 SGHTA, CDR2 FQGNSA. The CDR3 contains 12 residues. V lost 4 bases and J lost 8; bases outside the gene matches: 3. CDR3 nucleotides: TGTGCCAGCAGCTACGACAGGGGAGGCTACACCTTC. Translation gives CASSYDRGGYTF.